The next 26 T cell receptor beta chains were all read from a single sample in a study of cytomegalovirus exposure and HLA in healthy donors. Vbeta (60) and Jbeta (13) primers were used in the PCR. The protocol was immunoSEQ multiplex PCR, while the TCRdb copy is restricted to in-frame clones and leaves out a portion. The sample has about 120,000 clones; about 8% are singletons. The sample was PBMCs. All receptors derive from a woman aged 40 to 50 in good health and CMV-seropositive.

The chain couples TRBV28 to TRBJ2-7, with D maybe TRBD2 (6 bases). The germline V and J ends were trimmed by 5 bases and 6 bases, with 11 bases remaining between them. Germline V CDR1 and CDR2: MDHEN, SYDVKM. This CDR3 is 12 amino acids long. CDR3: CASSLLTSEQYF. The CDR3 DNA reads TGTGCCAGCAGTCTATTGACTAGCGAGCAGTACTTC.

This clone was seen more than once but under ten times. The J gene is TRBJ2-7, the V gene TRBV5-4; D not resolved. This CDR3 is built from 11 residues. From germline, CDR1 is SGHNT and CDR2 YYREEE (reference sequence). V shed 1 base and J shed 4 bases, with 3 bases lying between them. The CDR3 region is CASSLPYEQYF. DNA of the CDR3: TGTGCCAGCAGCTTGCCATACGAGCAGTACTTC. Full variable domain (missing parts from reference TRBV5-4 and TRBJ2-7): ETGVTQSPTHLIKTRGQQVTLRCSSQSGHNTVSWYQQALGQGPQFIFQYYREEENGRGNFPPRFSGLQFPNYSSELNVNALELDDSALYLCASSLPYEQYFGPGTRLTVT.

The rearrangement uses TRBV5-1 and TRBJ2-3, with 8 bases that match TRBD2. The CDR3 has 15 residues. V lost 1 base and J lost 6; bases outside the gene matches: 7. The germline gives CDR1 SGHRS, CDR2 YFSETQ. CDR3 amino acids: CASSLLAGREDTQYF. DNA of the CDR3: TGCGCCAGCAGCTTGCTAGCGGGCCGCGAGGATACGCAGTATTTT.

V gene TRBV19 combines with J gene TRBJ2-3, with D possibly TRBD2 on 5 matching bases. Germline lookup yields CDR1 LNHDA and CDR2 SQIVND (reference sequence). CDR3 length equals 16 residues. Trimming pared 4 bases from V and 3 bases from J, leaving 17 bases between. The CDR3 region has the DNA TGTGCCAGTAGTACGTACAGCGGCCTGTGGACAGATACGCAGTATTTT. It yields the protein CASSTYSGLWTDTQYF.

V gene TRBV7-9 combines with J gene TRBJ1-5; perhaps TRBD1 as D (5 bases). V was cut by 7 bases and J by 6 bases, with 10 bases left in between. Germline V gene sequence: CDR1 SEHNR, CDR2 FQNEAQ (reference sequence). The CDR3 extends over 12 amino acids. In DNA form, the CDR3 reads TGTGCCAGCACGCTCGGGGGTCAGCCCCAGCATTTT. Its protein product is CASTLGGQPQHF.

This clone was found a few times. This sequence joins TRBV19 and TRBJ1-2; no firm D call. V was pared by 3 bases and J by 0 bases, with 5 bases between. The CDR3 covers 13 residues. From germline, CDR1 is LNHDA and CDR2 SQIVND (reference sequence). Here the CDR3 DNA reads TGTGCCAGTAGTATGAGTGCTAACTATGGCTACACCTTC. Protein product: CASSMSANYGYTF.

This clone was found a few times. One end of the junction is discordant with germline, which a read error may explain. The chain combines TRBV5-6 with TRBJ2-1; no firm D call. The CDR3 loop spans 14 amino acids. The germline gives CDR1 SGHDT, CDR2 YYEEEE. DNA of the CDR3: TGTGCCAGCAGTTTGGTCGGCTCCTACAATGAGCAGTTCTTC. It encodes CASSLVGSYNEQFF.

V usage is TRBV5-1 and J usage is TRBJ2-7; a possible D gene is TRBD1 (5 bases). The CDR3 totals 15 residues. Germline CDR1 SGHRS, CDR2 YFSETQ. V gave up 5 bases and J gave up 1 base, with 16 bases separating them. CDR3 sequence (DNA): TGCGCCAGCAGTTCTTCAGGACATTCGTCCTACGAGCAGTACTTC. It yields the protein CASSSSGHSSYEQYF.

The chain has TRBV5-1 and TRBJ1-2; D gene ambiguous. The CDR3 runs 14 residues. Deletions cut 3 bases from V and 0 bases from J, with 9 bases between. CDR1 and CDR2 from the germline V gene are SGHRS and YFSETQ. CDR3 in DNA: TGCGCCAGCAGCTCGGGTCCAGCTAACTATGGCTACACCTTC. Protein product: CASSSGPANYGYTF.

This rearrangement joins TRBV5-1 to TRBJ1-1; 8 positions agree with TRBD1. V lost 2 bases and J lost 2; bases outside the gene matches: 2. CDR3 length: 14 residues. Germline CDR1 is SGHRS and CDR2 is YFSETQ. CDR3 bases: TGCGCCAGCAGCTTATCAGGGGGCAACACTGAAGCTTTCTTT. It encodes CASSLSGGNTEAFF.

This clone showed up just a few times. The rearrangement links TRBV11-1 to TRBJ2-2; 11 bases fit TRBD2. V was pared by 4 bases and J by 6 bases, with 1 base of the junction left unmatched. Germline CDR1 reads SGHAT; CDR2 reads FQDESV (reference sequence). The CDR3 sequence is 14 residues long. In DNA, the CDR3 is TGTGCCAGCAGCTCGACTAGCGGGGCCGGGGAGCTGTTTTTT. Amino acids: CASSSTSGAGELFF.

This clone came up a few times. The CDR3 spells CASSEIRGRHDEQFF. The CDR3 DNA reads as TGTGCCAGCAGCGAAATCAGGGGACGTCATGATGAGCAGTTCTTC. V gene TRBV7-2 combines with J gene TRBJ2-1; possibly TRBD1 for D (6 bases). The V gene's germline CDR1 is SGHTA and CDR2 FQGNSA. V lost 5 bases, J lost 8 bases, and 19 bases lay in between. This CDR3 has 15 residues.

CDR3 sequence (DNA): TGTGCTAGTGGTAAAGACTTCCAGGACAGGGGAACTTATAGCAATCAGCCCCAGCATTTT. It yields the protein CASGKDFQDRGTYSNQPQHF. The V and J genes are TRBV12-5 and TRBJ1-5, with TRBD1 identical over 9 bases. The CDR3 consists of 20 residues. The V gene's germline CDR1 is LGHNT and CDR2 FRNRAP. Trimming removed 5 bases from V and 0 bases from J; junction bases left unmatched: 17.

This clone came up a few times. The CDR3 sequence: CASSRTRGSYGYTF. CDR3 nucleotide sequence: TGTGCCAGCAGTAGAACCAGGGGGAGCTATGGCTACACCTTC. The genes are TRBV6-5 and TRBJ1-2; 7 nucleotides agree with TRBD1. Trimming took 5 bases from V and 4 from J; bases not matched to a gene: 7. This CDR3 comprises 14 residues. Germline CDR1 is MNHEY and CDR2 is SVGAGI.

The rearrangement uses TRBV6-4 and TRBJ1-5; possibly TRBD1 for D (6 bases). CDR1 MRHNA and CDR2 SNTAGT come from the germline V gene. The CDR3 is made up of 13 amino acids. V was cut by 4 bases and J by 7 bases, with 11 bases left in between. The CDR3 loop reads CASSAGADQPQHF. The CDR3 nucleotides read TGTGCCAGCAGTGCAGGGGCCGACCAGCCCCAGCATTTT.

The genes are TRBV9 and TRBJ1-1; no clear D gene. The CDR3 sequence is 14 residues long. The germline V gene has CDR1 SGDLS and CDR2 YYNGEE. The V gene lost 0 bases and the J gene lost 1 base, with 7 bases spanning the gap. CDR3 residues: CASSVGPENTEAFF. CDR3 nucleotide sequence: TGTGCCAGCAGCGTAGGTCCAGAGAACACTGAAGCTTTCTTT.

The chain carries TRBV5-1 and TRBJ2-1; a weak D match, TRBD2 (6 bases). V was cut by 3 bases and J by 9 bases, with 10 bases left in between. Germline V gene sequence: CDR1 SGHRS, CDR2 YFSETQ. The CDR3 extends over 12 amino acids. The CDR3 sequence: CASSSRGGEQFF. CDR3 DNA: TGCGCCAGCAGCTCTAGGGGAGGTGAGCAGTTCTTC.

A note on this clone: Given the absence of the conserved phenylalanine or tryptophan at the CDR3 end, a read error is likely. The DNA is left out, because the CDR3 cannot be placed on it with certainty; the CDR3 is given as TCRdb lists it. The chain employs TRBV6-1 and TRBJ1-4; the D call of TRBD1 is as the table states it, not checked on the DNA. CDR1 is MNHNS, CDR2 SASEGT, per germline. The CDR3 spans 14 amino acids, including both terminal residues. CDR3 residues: CASSELRGKEKMFL.

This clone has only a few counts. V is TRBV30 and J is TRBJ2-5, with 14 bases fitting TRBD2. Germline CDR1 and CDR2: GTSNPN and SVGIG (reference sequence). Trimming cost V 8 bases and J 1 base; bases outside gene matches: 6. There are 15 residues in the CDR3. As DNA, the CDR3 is TGTGCCCTCGGGACTAGCGGGGGATTCCAAGAGACCCAGTACTTC. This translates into CALGTSGGFQETQYF.

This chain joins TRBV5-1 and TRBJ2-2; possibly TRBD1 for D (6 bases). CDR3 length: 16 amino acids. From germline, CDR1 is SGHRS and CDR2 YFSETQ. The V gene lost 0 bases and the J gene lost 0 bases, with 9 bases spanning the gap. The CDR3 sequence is CASSLGGHANTGELFF. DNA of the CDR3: TGCGCCAGCAGCTTGGGGGGACACGCGAACACCGGGGAGCTGTTTTTT.

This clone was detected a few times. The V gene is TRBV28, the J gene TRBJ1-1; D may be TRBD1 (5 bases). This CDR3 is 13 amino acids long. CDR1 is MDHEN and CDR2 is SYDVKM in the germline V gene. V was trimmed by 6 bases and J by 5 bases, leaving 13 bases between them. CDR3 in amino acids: CASRGQLETEAFF. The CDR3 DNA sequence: TGTGCCAGCAGGGGGCAGTTAGAAACTGAAGCTTTCTTT.

This CDR3 is CASSPAGTKNTEAFF. The CDR3 nucleotides are TGTGCCAGCTCACCAGCAGGAACCAAGAACACTGAAGCTTTCTTT. The rearrangement joins TRBV18 to TRBJ1-1; D call uncertain. The V gene's germline CDR1 is KGHSH and CDR2 LQKENI. Between the trimmed V and J ends, which lost 2 bases and 1 base, there was a span of 11 bases. The CDR3 has 15 residues.

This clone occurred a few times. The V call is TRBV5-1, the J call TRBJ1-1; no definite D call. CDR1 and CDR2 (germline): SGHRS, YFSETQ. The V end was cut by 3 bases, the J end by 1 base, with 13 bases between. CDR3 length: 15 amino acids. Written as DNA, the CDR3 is TGCGCCAGCAGCTACAGAGTGGGTACGAACACTGAAGCTTTCTTT. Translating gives CASSYRVGTNTEAFF.

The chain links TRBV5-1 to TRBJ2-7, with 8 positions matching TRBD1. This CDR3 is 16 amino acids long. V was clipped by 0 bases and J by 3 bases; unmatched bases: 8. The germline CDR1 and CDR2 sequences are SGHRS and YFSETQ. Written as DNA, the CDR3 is TGCGCCAGCAGCTTGGGACGGACAGGGTTTTACTACGAGCAGTACTTC. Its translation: CASSLGRTGFYYEQYF.

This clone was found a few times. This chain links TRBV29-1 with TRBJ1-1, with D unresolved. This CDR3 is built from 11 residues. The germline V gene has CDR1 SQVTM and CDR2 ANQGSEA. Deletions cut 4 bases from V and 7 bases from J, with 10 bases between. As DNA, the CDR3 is TGCAGCGTTGTGGCTCAGATTGAAGCTTTCTTT. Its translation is CSVVAQIEAFF.

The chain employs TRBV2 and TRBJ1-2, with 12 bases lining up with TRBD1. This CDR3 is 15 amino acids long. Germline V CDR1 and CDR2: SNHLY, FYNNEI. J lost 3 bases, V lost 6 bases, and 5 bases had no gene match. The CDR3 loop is CASREGQGAHYGYTF. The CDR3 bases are TGTGCCAGCAGGGAGGGACAGGGGGCCCACTATGGCTACACCTTC.